The sequence of this T cell receptor beta chain was determined in a study of blood T cell repertoires in COVID-19. Across the whole study: Specimens from acute and convalescent COVID-19 originated in the United States, Italy and Spain.

Authors' analysis steps: Estimated nucleated cell counts came from reference gene primer amplification. Method: immunoSEQ multiplex PCR; TCRdb's copy keeps in-frame clones and lacks some. D and trimming come from the DNA, and the V and J calls and clone size come from that table. The data show almost 350,000 clones, 88% seen once. CDR1 is SGDLS, CDR2 YYNGEE, per germline. The V and J ends lost 0 bases and 8 bases, in that order; junction bases with no gene match: 8. This CDR3 is built from 16 residues. Individuals aged roughly 18 to 90 years were recruited from 24 US areas. Contact with a PCR-confirmed or clinician-diagnosed COVID-19 case occurred within 2 weeks of entry.

The TCR was taken from a woman aged 30 to 39 who had been exposed to COVID-19. Sequenced input: PBMCs or T cells enriched from blood (not recorded which). The chain uses TRBV9 and TRBJ2-1, with 10 bases aligning to TRBD2. CDR3 region: CASSVGTSGTFDEQFF. The CDR3 coding sequence is TGTGCCAGCAGCGTAGGTACTAGCGGGACATTCGATGAGCAGTTCTTC.